These 2 T cell receptor beta chains were sequenced from one sample in a study of blood T cell repertoires in COVID-19. TCRdb's copy holds only in-frame clones and misses some; the assay was immunoSEQ multiplex PCR. Seen here are roughly 120,000 clones, 85% to 90% observed once, and the top ten hold about 3.9%. Input material: peripheral blood. The source of these receptors is a man between 60 and 70 years old with acute or convalescent COVID-19.

The chain is built from TRBV9 and TRBJ2-4; 9 bases agree with TRBD1. This CDR3 has 14 amino acids. Germline V gives CDR1 SGDLS, CDR2 YYNGEE. J was trimmed by 5 bases and V by 0 bases; bases with no gene match: 0. Here the CDR3 DNA reads TGTGCCAGCAGCGTAGGGACAGGGGAAAACATTCAGTACTTC. Translated, it gives CASSVGTGENIQYF.

The rearrangement uses TRBV7-9 and TRBJ2-7, with a weak D call TRBD1 (6 bases). The length of the CDR3 is 11 residues. Germline CDR1 SEHNR, CDR2 FQNEAQ (reference sequence). For the CDR3, the DNA is TGTTCGGCGGCAGGGGCCTACGAGCAGTACTTC. Protein: CSAAGAYEQYF. Full variable domain (missing parts from reference TRBV7-9 and TRBJ2-7): DTGVSQNPRHKITKRGQNVTFRCDPISEHNRLYWYRQTLGQGPEFLTYFQNEAQLEKSRLLSDRFSAERPKGSFSTLEIQRTEQGDSAMYLCSAAGAYEQYFGPGTRLTVT.